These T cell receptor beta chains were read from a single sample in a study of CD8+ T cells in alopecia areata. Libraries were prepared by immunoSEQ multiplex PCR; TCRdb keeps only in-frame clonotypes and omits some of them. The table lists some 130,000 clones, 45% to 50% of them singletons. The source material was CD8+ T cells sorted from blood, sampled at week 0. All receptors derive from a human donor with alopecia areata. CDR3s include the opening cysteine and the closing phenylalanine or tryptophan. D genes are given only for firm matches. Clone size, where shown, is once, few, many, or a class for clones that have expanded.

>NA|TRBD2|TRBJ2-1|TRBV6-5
CASRDSGGTYNEQFF
TGTGCCAGCAGGGACAGCGGGGGAACCTACAATGAGCAGTTCTTC
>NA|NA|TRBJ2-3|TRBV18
CASSPPASDTDTQYF
TGTGCCAGCTCACCACCGGCTAGCGACACAGATACGCAGTATTTT
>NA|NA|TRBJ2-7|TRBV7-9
CASSLTEGRNYEQYF
TGTGCCAGCAGCTTAACGGAGGGGCGGAACTACGAGCAGTACTTC
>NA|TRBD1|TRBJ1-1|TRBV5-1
CASSLLGQGLNTEAFF
TGCGCCAGCAGCTTGTTGGGACAGGGGCTGAACACTGAAGCTTTCTTT
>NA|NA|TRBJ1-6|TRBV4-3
CASSPVAGDNSPLHF
TGCGCCAGCAGCCCCGTCGCAGGGGACAATTCACCCCTCCACTTT
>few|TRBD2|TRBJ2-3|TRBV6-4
CASSDSAGDTDTQYF
TGTGCCAGCAGTGACTCAGCGGGAGACACAGATACGCAGTATTTT
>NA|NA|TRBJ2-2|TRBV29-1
CSVKIRGVFGELFF
TGCAGCGTTAAAATCAGGGGAGTTTTTGGGGAGCTGTTTTTT
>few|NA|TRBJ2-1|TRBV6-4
CASSDSKGRTYNEQFF
TGTGCCAGCAGTGACTCGAAGGGGAGGACCTACAATGAGCAGTTCTTC
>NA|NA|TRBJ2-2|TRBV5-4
CASSPKGQNTGELFF
TGTGCCAGCAGCCCTAAGGGGCAGAACACCGGGGAGCTGTTTTTT
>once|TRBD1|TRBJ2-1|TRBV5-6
CASSAMTRQGGEQFF
TGTGCCAGCAGCGCTATGACCCGACAGGGGGGTGAGCAGTTCTTC
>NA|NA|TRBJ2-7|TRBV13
CASSPPTRSYEQYF
TGTGCCAGCAGCCCCCCGACAAGATCCTACGAGCAGTACTTC
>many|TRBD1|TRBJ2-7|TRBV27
CASSLRSGGYEQYF
TGTGCCAGCAGTTTACGGTCAGGGGGCTACGAGCAGTACTTC
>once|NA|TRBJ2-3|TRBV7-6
CASSLAIGDTQYF
TGTGCCAGCAGCTTAGCAATCGGAGATACGCAGTATTTT
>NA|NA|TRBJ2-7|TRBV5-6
CASSLWLLPYEQYF
TGTGCCAGCAGCTTGTGGCTTCTACCCTACGAGCAGTACTTC
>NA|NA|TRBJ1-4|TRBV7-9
CASSLSGDGNEKLFF
TGTGCCAGCAGCCTAAGTGGGGACGGGAATGAAAAACTGTTTTTT
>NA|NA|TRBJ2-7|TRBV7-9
CASSFEHREQYF
TGTGCCAGCAGCTTCGAACACAGAGAGCAGTACTTC
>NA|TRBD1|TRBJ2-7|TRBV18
CASGTGSYEQYF
TGTGCCAGCGGGACAGGGTCTTACGAGCAGTACTTC
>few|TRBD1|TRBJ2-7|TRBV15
CASGTGTGYEQYF
TGTGCCAGTGGGACAGGGACGGGGTACGAGCAGTACTTC
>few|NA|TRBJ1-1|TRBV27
CASSLERNTEAFF
TGTGCCAGCAGTTTAGAGAGGAACACTGAAGCTTTCTTT
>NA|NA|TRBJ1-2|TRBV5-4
CASSLRDTGPYGYTF
TGTGCCAGCAGCCTCCGGGACACGGGGCCCTATGGCTACACCTTC
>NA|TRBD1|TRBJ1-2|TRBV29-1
CSVEGQATPYGYTF
TGCAGCGTCGAGGGACAGGCCACTCCCTATGGCTACACCTTC
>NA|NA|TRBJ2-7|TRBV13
CASSLGWRGAGSYEQYF
TGTGCCAGCAGCTTAGGGTGGAGGGGCGCGGGGTCCTACGAGCAGTACTTC
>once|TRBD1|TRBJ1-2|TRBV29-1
CSVEGTATSRGYTF
TGCAGCGTTGAGGGGACAGCTACGTCGAGAGGCTACACCTTC
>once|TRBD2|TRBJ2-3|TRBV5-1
CASSVSSGLTDTQYF
TGCGCCAGCAGCGTATCTAGCGGCCTCACAGATACGCAGTATTTT
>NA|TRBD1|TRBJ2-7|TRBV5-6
CASSSTGDEQYF
TGTGCCAGCAGCTCGACAGGGGATGAGCAGTACTTC
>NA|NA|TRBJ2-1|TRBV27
CASSGSLGRFDEQFF
TGTGCCAGCAGCGGGTCTTTAGGGAGGTTCGATGAGCAGTTCTTC
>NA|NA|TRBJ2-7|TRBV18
CASSLSGRIYEQYF
TGTGCCAGCTCACTATCTGGACGGATCTACGAGCAGTACTTC
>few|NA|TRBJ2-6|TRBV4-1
CASSQEGTGANVLTF
TGCGCCAGCAGCCAAGAAGGAACTGGGGCCAACGTCCTGACTTTC
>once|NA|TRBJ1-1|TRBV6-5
CASSSYTEAFF
TGTGCCAGCAGTAGTTACACTGAAGCTTTCTTT
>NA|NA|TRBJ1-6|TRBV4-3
CASSQDPLTRRSLHF
TGCGCCAGCAGCCAAGACCCCCTCACCCGCCGATCTCTCCACTTT
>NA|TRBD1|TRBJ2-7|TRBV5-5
CASSIWTGSYEQYF
TGTGCCAGCAGCATCTGGACAGGGAGTTACGAGCAGTACTTC
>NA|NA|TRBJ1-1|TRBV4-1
CASSLPGSSTEAFF
TGCGCCAGCAGCCTCCCCGGGAGCAGCACTGAAGCTTTCTTT
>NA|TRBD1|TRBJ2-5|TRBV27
CASSFSPGTGDETQYF
TGTGCCAGCAGTTTCTCTCCCGGGACAGGGGACGAGACCCAGTACTTC
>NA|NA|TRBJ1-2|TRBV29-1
CSVDKDYGYTF
TGCAGCGTTGATAAAGACTATGGCTACACCTTC
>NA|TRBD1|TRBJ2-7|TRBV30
CAWSVGQGVAYEQYF
TGTGCCTGGAGTGTAGGACAGGGGGTTGCCTACGAGCAGTACTTC
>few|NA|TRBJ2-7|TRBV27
CASSWGPYEQYF
TGTGCCAGCAGTTGGGGACCCTACGAGCAGTACTTC
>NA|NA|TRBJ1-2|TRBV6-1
CASSGNQPRANYGYTF
TGTGCCAGCAGTGGAAATCAGCCCCGAGCTAACTATGGCTACACCTTC
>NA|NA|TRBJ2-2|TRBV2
CATRQPRGELFF
TGTGCCACCAGACAGCCCAGAGGGGAGCTGTTTTTT
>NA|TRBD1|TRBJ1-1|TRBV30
CAWSANDRGEAFF
TGTGCCTGGAGTGCCAACGACAGGGGTGAAGCTTTCTTT
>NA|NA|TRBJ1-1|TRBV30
CAYSFSGSGIAEAFF
TGTGCCTACTCGTTCAGCGGGTCGGGGATCGCTGAAGCTTTCTTT
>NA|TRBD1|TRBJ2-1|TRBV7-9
CASSIWTGGSNEQFF
TGTGCCAGCAGCATCTGGACAGGGGGGAGCAATGAGCAGTTCTTC
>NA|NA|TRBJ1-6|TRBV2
CASSEARADYNSPLHF
TGTGCCAGCAGTGAAGCAAGGGCAGATTATAATTCACCCCTCCACTTT
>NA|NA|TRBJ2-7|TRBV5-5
CASSAQGSYEQYF
TGTGCCAGCAGCGCCCAGGGGAGCTACGAGCAGTACTTC
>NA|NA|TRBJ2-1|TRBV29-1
CSVEGHNEQFF
TGCAGCGTTGAGGGTCACAATGAGCAGTTCTTC
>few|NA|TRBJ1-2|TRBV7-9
CASSLDDLPYYGYTF
TGTGCCAGCAGCTTGGACGATCTCCCTTACTATGGCTACACCTTC
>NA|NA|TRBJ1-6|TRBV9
CASSSRKGVSPLHF
TGTGCCAGCAGCTCGAGGAAGGGGGTGTCACCCCTCCACTTT
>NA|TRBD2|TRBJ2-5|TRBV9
CASNRRGVLQETQYF
TGTGCCAGCAATCGGCGGGGGGTGCTCCAAGAGACCCAGTACTTC
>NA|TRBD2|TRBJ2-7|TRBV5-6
CASSFLLAGAYEQYF
TGTGCCAGCAGCTTCTTGCTAGCGGGGGCCTACGAGCAGTACTTC
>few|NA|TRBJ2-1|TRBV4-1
CASSPTAGVHEQFF
TGCGCCAGCAGCCCCACCGCTGGGGTTCATGAGCAGTTCTTC
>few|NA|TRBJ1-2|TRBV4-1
CASSQAGIYGYTF
TGCGCCAGCAGCCAAGCCGGGATCTATGGCTACACCTTC
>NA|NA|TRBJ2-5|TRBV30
CAWDCRVRESETQYF
TGTGCCTGGGACTGTCGGGTCAGGGAGAGTGAGACCCAGTACTTC
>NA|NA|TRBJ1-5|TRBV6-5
CASSYNGDNQPQHF
TGTGCCAGCAGTTACAACGGAGACAATCAGCCCCAGCATTTT
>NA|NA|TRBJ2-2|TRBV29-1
CSVERRVTGELFF
TGCAGCGTTGAGCGCAGGGTTACCGGGGAGCTGTTTTTT
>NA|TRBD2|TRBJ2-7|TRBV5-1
CASSSKTSGGAYEQYF
TGCGCCAGCAGCTCAAAAACTAGCGGGGGGGCCTACGAGCAGTACTTC
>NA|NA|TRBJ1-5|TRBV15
CATSRDGGQGPQPQHF
TGTGCCACCAGCAGAGATGGGGGACAAGGGCCTCAGCCCCAGCATTTT
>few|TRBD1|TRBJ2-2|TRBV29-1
CSVEGQGTTGELFF
TGCAGCGTTGAGGGACAGGGGACCACCGGGGAGCTGTTTTTT
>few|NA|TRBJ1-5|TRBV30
CAWSVVSDNQPQHF
TGTGCCTGGAGTGTAGTGTCAGACAATCAGCCCCAGCATTTT
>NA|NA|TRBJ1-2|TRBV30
CAGGGDLYGYTF
TGTGCCGGAGGTGGGGACTTATATGGCTACACCTTC
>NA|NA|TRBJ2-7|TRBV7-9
CASRQEYEQYF
TGTGCCAGCCGACAGGAATACGAGCAGTACTTC
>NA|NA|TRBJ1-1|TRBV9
CASSVASDGNTEAFF
TGTGCCAGCAGCGTAGCCTCGGACGGGAACACTGAAGCTTTCTTT